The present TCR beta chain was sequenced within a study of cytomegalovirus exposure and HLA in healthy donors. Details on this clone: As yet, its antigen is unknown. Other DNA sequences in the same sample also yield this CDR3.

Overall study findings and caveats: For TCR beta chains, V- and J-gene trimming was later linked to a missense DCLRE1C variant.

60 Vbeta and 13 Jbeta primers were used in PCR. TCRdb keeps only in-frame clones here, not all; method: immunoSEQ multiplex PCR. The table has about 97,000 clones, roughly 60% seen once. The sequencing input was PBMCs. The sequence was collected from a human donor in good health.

This CDR3 is CASRGGRRRETQYF. CDR3 in DNA: TGTGCCAGCAGGGGGGGTAGGAGGCGAGAGACCCAGTACTTC. J is TRBJ2-5 and V is TRBV6-5; TRBD2 is a possible D gene (6 bases). Germline V gives CDR1 MNHEY, CDR2 SVGAGI. CDR3 length: 14 amino acids. V shed 6 bases and J shed 4 bases, with 15 bases lying between them.